The 2 T cell receptor beta chains listed next were all sequenced from one sample in a study of blood T cells in healthy people across ages. Then a second PCR, running about 6 to 12 cycles, was carried out with a sample-barcoded 5' primer and a J-beta primer mix. TCRdb reprocessed the 5' RACE reads via MiXCR and lists one record per CDR3 protein. The table has roughly 640,000 distinct CDR3 sequences, about 28% seen once. The sample consisted of blood. These receptors were collected from a woman aged 80 or older in good health.

The rearrangement links TRBV10-3 to TRBJ2-6, with D possibly being TRBD2 (5 bases). Per the germline V gene, CDR1 is ENHRY and CDR2 is SYGVKD. This CDR3 is built from 12 residues. The V gene lost 4 bases and the J gene lost 8 bases, with 6 bases spanning the gap. The CDR3 DNA is TGTGCCATCAGTGGAGGGTCCAACGTCCTGACTTTC. Protein: CAISGGSNVLTF.

This clonotype was seen ten or more times. The chain uses TRBV20-1 and TRBJ2-7, with D perhaps matching TRBD1 (5 bases). Germline-derived CDR1 and CDR2 are DFQATT and SNEGSKA (reference sequence). This CDR3 spans 16 amino acids. V gave up 0 bases and J gave up 2 bases, with 17 bases separating them. In DNA form, the CDR3 reads TGCAGTGCTAGAGACCGAATGACAGTACCGCCCTACGAGCAGTACTTC. Protein product: CSARDRMTVPPYEQYF.